The clone carrying this T cell receptor beta chain was detected ten times or more. Combining a sample-barcoded 5' primer with a J-beta primer mix, a second PCR ran for roughly 6 to 12 cycles. TCRdb fed the 5' RACE reads into MiXCR, producing one record per CDR3 protein. The data show 900,000 to 950,000 distinct CDR3 sequences, roughly 29% seen once. This record comes from a study of blood T cells in healthy people across ages. The CDR3 sequence is 15 residues long. The trim removed 4 bases at V and 3 bases at J, leaving 4 bases unmatched. Germline CDR1 and CDR2: SGHRS and YFSETQ. These data were likewise used in another study, on T cells of mothers and their children. From that study: Extraction yielded RNA that went, in full, into cDNA synthesis at around 1.4 ug per 15 ul. Related and unrelated pairs show similar thymic shaping of TCR recombination output. Overlap ran slightly, non-significantly higher for related than unrelated mother-child pairs.

The sequencing sample was made of blood. The V call is TRBV5-1, the J call TRBJ2-1, with 10 bases that match TRBD2. This receptor was obtained from a middle-aged woman in good health. The CDR3 region has the DNA TGCGCCAGCAGCCCGGAGCGGGGGGGCTACAATGAGCAGTTCTTC. Protein sequence: CASSPERGGYNEQFF.